This T cell receptor (beta chain) was retrieved from a study of T-cell memory formation after mild COVID-19. Study-wide points: Day 37-peaking second-wave clones had unconfirmed SARS-CoV-2 specificity. Among clones contracting day 15 to 85, CD4/CD8 was balanced, whereas later expanders leaned CD4+.

TCRdb passed the 5' RACE reads through MiXCR, listing each CDR3 protein once. Counted here are around 220,000 distinct CDR3 sequences, roughly 17% occurring once; the ten biggest clones make up 3.5%. V lost 5 bases to trimming and J lost 3 bases, with 8 bases between them. Germline V lookup: CDR1 SGHVS, CDR2 FQNEAQ. The CDR3 contains 13 residues. Comment on this clonotype: Its antigen is currently unknown.

The receptor was derived from a man aged 18 to 29 who had mild COVID-19 (a few samples of this study predate the infection). Cell type and time point are not known. Sequencing input: PBMCs or a T cell subset sorted from them (not recorded which). The chain has TRBV7-8 and TRBJ1-5; D unclear. CDR3 loop: CASSPTPNQPQHF. In DNA, the CDR3 is TGTGCCAGCAGCCCGACGCCCAATCAGCCCCAGCATTTT.